This T cell receptor beta chain was captured in a study of blood T cells in healthy people across ages. Using a J-beta primer mix together with a sample-barcoded 5' primer, a second PCR was run for roughly 6 to 11 cycles. MiXCR, applied by TCRdb to the 5' RACE reads, yields one record per CDR3 protein. Here the sample spans about 1 million distinct CDR3 sequences, around 45% being singletons. V was shortened by 2 bases and J by 0 bases, with 8 bases between the two germline ends. The CDR3 loop spans 15 amino acids. The germline CDR1 and CDR2 sequences are SGHNT and YYREEE (reference sequence). This clonotype was seen a single time.

The sample comprised blood. The TCR was taken from a woman aged 60 to 75 in good health. The chain uses TRBV5-4 and TRBJ1-4; D ambiguous. As DNA, the CDR3 is TGTGCCAGCAGCTTCGGGGTCACAACTAATGAAAAACTGTTTTTT. Its translation: CASSFGVTTNEKLFF.